This T cell receptor (beta chain) originates from a study of identical twins. This clonotype was counted ten times or more. One end of the junction does not line up with germline, which may come from a read error. Per germline, CDR1 SGDLS and CDR2 YYNGEE. There are 13 residues in the CDR3. Through template switching, a universal primer site was introduced, and the cDNA contained unique molecular identifiers. Using its own MiXCR run on the 5' RACE reads, TCRdb lists one record per CDR3 protein. The sample has some 590,000 distinct CDR3 sequences, approximately 10% seen once. The data were also submitted as part of a second study, on yellow fever vaccine responses in identical twins.

The TCR originated in a woman in her late teens or twenties in good health. The sequencing input was PBMCs. This chain links TRBV9 with TRBJ2-5; TRBD1 aligns across 12 bases. The CDR3 coding sequence is TGTGCCAGCAGCGTCGGGACAGGGGGCGCGATGGACTTC. Amino acid sequence: CASSVGTGGAMDF.